A single sample gave rise to the 18 T cell receptor beta chains below, sequenced in a study of beta chain features in type 1 diabetes. cDNA synthesis used the whole RNA isolate, giving expressed TCRB sequences. Clones were read by immunoSEQ multiplex PCR, and TCRdb kept only the in-frame ones, dropping some. Of roughly 150,000 clones in the sample, approximately 8.1% were seen once. Sample: central memory CD4+ T cells from blood. The receptor set was obtained from a man younger than 35 in good health.

This clone was seen more than once but under ten times. V gene TRBV7-6 combines with J gene TRBJ1-1; possibly TRBD1 for D (6 bases). Germline V CDR1 and CDR2: SGHVS, FNYEAQ. V was pared by 2 bases and J by 4 bases, with 14 bases between. This CDR3 region has 15 residues. CDR3 loop: CASSLFGGSVTEAFF. CDR3 nucleotide sequence: TGTGCCAGCAGCTTATTTGGGGGCTCGGTCACTGAAGCTTTCTTT. The full variable domain, completed using reference TRBV7-6 and TRBJ1-1, is GAGVSQSPRYKVTKRGQDVALRCDPISGHVSLYWYRQALGQGPEFLTYFNYEAQQDKSGLPNDRFSAERPEGSISTLTIQRTEQRDSAMYRCASSLFGGSVTEAFFGQGTRLTVV.

The table lists this clone with a few counts. The rearrangement joins TRBV6-5 to TRBJ2-1, with D tentatively TRBD2 (5 bases). Germline V gene lookup returns CDR1 MNHEY and CDR2 SVGAGI. The CDR3 sequence is 16 residues long. The V end lost 0 bases, the J end lost 2 bases, and 11 bases lay between the germline ends. Here the CDR3 reads CASSYSSGATYNEQFF. The CDR3, as DNA: TGTGCCAGCAGTTACTCGAGCGGAGCAACCTACAATGAGCAGTTCTTC.

The rearrangement uses TRBV18 and TRBJ2-7; 7 bases line up with TRBD2. V trimming: 6 bases; J trimming: 4 bases; junction bases outside the gene matches: 3. The CDR3 loop spans 12 amino acids. Per the germline V gene, CDR1 is KGHSH and CDR2 is LQKENI. The CDR3 reads CASSSGGYEQYF. The CDR3, as DNA: TGTGCCAGCTCTTCCGGGGGGTACGAGCAGTACTTC. The whole variable domain, remainder taken from reference TRBV18 and TRBJ2-7, is NAGVMQNPRHLVRRRGQEARLRCSPMKGHSHVYWYRQLPEEGLKFMVYLQKENIIDESGMPKERFSAEFPKEGPSILRIQQVVRGDSAAYFCASSSGGYEQYFGPGTRLTVT.

J is TRBJ1-4 and V is TRBV18, with 9 bases identical to TRBD1. The CDR3 has 15 amino acids. Unmatched junction bases numbered 4, after V lost 6 bases and J lost 2 bases. Germline assignment: CDR1 KGHSH and CDR2 LQKENI. CDR3 in DNA: TGTGCCAGCTCCCGGGGGACAGGGACTAATGAAAAACTGTTTTTT. This sequence encodes CASSRGTGTNEKLFF.

The rearrangement uses TRBV7-9 and TRBJ2-1; TRBD1 aligns across 11 bases. The V gene end was trimmed by 2 bases and the J gene end by 6 bases; junction bases not matched to a gene: 12. CDR1 SEHNR and CDR2 FQNEAQ come from the germline V gene (reference sequence). The CDR3 is made up of 18 amino acids. The CDR3 protein is CASSLQPGQGVGSNEQFF. CDR3 sequence (DNA): TGTGCCAGCAGCTTACAACCGGGACAGGGGGTTGGTAGCAATGAGCAGTTCTTC.

The genes are TRBV20-1 and TRBJ1-2; D might be TRBD1 (6 bases). The ends were cut back, 6 bases at V and 9 bases at J, with 14 bases in the middle. This CDR3 spans 11 amino acids. CDR1 DFQATT and CDR2 SNEGSKA come from the germline V gene (reference sequence). The CDR3 loop reads CSATVQGSYTF. DNA of the CDR3: TGCAGTGCGACTGTACAGGGTAGCTACACCTTC.

The DNA of the CDR3 is TGTGCCAGTAGTGCAACAGTGAACACTGAAGCTTTCTTT. Encoded protein: CASSATVNTEAFF. V usage is TRBV19 and J usage is TRBJ1-1; no clear D gene. Trimming took 5 bases from V and 0 from J, leaving 7 bases between them. CDR1 and CDR2 from the germline V gene are LNHDA and SQIVND (reference sequence). The CDR3 is made up of 13 amino acids.

This clone was observed a handful of times. The rearrangement joins TRBV4-1 to TRBJ1-1; unclear D gene. CDR3 size: 13 residues. Trimming left V 5 bases short and J 4 bases short, with 11 bases between. Germline lookup yields CDR1 MGHRA and CDR2 YSYEKL. DNA for the CDR3: TGCGCCAGCAGCGGGGAGTGGAGCACTGAAGCTTTCTTT. This gives the protein CASSGEWSTEAFF.

In DNA form, the CDR3 reads TGTGCCAGCAGCTTGAACGGACAGGGGGTTGGTCAGCCCCAGCATTTT. Protein: CASSLNGQGVGQPQHF. This chain uses TRBV7-2 with TRBJ1-5; 10 bases map to TRBD1. With V trimmed by 3 bases and J by 6 bases, 8 bases remained unmatched. The CDR3 is 16 amino acids. Germline V lookup: CDR1 SGHTA, CDR2 FQGNSA.

The chain carries TRBV6-5 and TRBJ2-1; TRBD1 might be the D (6 bases). The CDR3 covers 14 residues. Germline lookup yields CDR1 MNHEY and CDR2 SVGAGI. Trimming removed 6 bases at V and 3 bases at J, with 12 bases between. CDR3 coding DNA: TGTGCCAGCAGAAAAGAGGGGGTCTACAATGAGCAGTTCTTC. This translates into CASRKEGVYNEQFF.

This clone was recorded a few times. It is unclear where the CDR3 begins or ends on the DNA, so no DNA is shown, and the CDR3 is as TCRdb lists it. The rearrangement uses TRBV28 and TRBJ1-4; the tabulated D call, TRBD1, remains unverified against the DNA. From germline, CDR1 is MDHEN and CDR2 SYDVKM. From its first to its last residue, the CDR3 has 15 amino acids. The CDR3 sequence is CASSSSTAYNEKLFF.

This clone turned up a few times. The V and J genes are TRBV18 and TRBJ2-1, with 11 bases lining up with TRBD2. Germline V lookup: CDR1 KGHSH, CDR2 LQKENI. The CDR3 has 15 amino acids. The J segment lost 16 bases and the V segment lost 5 bases, leaving 16 bases of the junction unmatched. The CDR3 nucleotides read TGTGCCAGCTCAGTAACTAGCGGGGGCCCCGACGACCCCTTCTTC. Amino acids: CASSVTSGGPDDPFF. Full variable domain (rest looked up from reference TRBV18 and TRBJ2-1): NAGVMQNPRHLVRRRGQEARLRCSPMKGHSHVYWYRQLPEEGLKFMVYLQKENIIDESGMPKERFSAEFPKEGPSILRIQQVVRGDSAAYFCASSVTSGGPDDPFFGPGTRLTVL.

In its sample, this clone was seen a few times. The V gene is TRBV9, the J gene TRBJ1-1; 7 bases agree with TRBD1. Germline V gene sequence: CDR1 SGDLS, CDR2 YYNGEE. V gave up 4 bases and J gave up 6 bases; unmatched junction bases: 9. This CDR3 has 14 residues. CDR3 DNA: TGTGCCAGCAGCATCCAGGGGGGTGCGGCTGAAGCTTTCTTT. Translating gives CASSIQGGAAEAFF.

At least ten counts were recorded for this clone. The chain recombines TRBV30 with TRBJ1-2; D ambiguous. CDR3 length: 12 residues. Germline V gives CDR1 GTSNPN, CDR2 SVGIG (reference sequence). V was cut by 4 bases and J by 7 bases, with 13 bases left in between. This CDR3 is CAWNRGPGGYTF. The CDR3 DNA follows: TGTGCCTGGAACCGTGGCCCTGGTGGCTACACCTTC.

This clone was recorded at least ten times. The chain couples TRBV7-8 to TRBJ2-3; 9 nucleotides agree with TRBD1. The CDR3 has 15 residues. Germline loops: CDR1 SGHVS, CDR2 FQNEAQ. V was clipped by 6 bases and J by 4 bases; unmatched bases: 8. The CDR3: CASRNRDRVADTQYF. The DNA of the CDR3 is TGTGCCAGCAGGAACCGGGACAGGGTTGCAGATACGCAGTATTTT.

The V gene is TRBV7-7, the J gene TRBJ2-1, with D possibly being TRBD2 (6 bases). The CDR3 length is 15 residues. Trimming cost V 5 bases and J 5 bases, with 16 bases left between them. Germline CDR1 reads SSHAT; CDR2 reads FNYEAQ (reference sequence). For the CDR3, the DNA is TGTGCCAGCAGCCTGGGACTGGGAAACGACAATGAGCAGTTCTTC. Translated: CASSLGLGNDNEQFF.

This clone was found a few times. The genes are TRBV6-5 and TRBJ2-2; D ambiguous. Germline loops: CDR1 MNHEY, CDR2 SVGAGI. This CDR3 region has 13 residues. V lost 5 bases and J lost 5, with 9 bases in between. The CDR3 DNA reads TGTGCCAGCAGTCCCTCGGGTACCGGGGAGCTGTTTTTT. This gives the protein CASSPSGTGELFF.

This clone has more than one count but fewer than ten. J is TRBJ2-3 and V is TRBV4-3; a possible D gene is TRBD2 (6 bases). Trimming removed 3 bases at V and 2 bases at J, with 9 bases between. The CDR3 consists of 14 residues. Germline V gives CDR1 LGHNA, CDR2 YSLEER. CDR3: CASSHGTPTDTQYF. The CDR3, as DNA: TGCGCCAGCAGCCACGGGACTCCCACAGATACGCAGTATTTT.